The 3 T cell receptor beta chains listed next were all sequenced from one sample in a study of cytotoxic CD8 clonotypes in ibrutinib-treated CLL. Produced via immunoSEQ multiplex PCR; TCRdb's table is partial and in-frame only. The repertoire has 250,000 to 350,000 clones, roughly three quarters of them found once; the top ten carry about 5.3%. This sample comprised PBMCs, obtained at disease progression, from a patient treated with ibrutinib. These receptors originate from a human donor with chronic lymphocytic leukemia.

V and J are TRBV9 and TRBJ2-3, with no clear D. Trimming pared 4 bases from V and 1 base from J, leaving 13 bases between. The CDR3 covers 15 residues. The germline gives CDR1 SGDLS, CDR2 YYNGEE. The CDR3 sequence is CASSPRPLRTDTQYF. CDR3 in DNA: TGTGCCAGCAGCCCCAGACCCTTACGCACAGATACGCAGTATTTT.

Here the CDR3 DNA reads TGTGCCAGCAGCTTAGCCCAGGGGGCTGCAGATACGCAGTATTTT. This codes for CASSLAQGAADTQYF. V usage is TRBV7-9 and J usage is TRBJ2-3; 8 bases line up with TRBD1. Trimming removed 0 bases from V and 4 bases from J; junction bases left unmatched: 3. This CDR3 has 15 residues. The germline V gene encodes CDR1 SEHNR and CDR2 FQNEAQ (reference sequence). The variable domain in full, with the rest retrieved from reference TRBV7-9 and TRBJ2-3, is DTGVSQNPRHKITKRGQNVTFRCDPISEHNRLYWYRQTLGQGPEFLTYFQNEAQLEKSRLLSDRFSAERPKGSFSTLEIQRTEQGDSAMYLCASSLAQGAADTQYFGPGTRLTVL.

V gene TRBV5-4 combines with J gene TRBJ1-1; D is uncertain. V was shortened by 2 bases and J by 6 bases, with 5 bases between the two germline ends. The length of the CDR3 is 11 residues. Germline lookup yields CDR1 SGHNT and CDR2 YYREEE (reference sequence). The CDR3: CASSLRSEAFF. CDR3 DNA sequence: TGTGCCAGCAGCTTACGGTCTGAAGCTTTCTTT. The full variable domain, rest sourced from reference TRBV5-4 and TRBJ1-1, is ETGVTQSPTHLIKTRGQQVTLRCSSQSGHNTVSWYQQALGQGPQFIFQYYREEENGRGNFPPRFSGLQFPNYSSELNVNALELDDSALYLCASSLRSEAFFGQGTRLTVV.